What follows is one T cell receptor (beta chain) and its context. The data belong to a study of blood T cell repertoires in COVID-19. The CDR3 spans 15 residues. Germline V gives CDR1 SNHLY, CDR2 FYNNEI. Trimming took 4 bases from V and 0 from J, leaving 10 bases between them. TCRdb keeps only in-frame clones here, not all; method: immunoSEQ multiplex PCR. The sample includes nearly 110,000 clones, approximately 80% of them seen just once. The sequencing sample was made of peripheral blood. This receptor was obtained from a man older than 75 with COVID-19, enrolled during active disease. This chain uses TRBV2 with TRBJ1-5; D gene uncertain. CDR3 bases: TGTGCCAGCAGTGTGGCGGGTTATAGCAATCAGCCCCAGCATTTT. It yields the protein CASSVAGYSNQPQHF.